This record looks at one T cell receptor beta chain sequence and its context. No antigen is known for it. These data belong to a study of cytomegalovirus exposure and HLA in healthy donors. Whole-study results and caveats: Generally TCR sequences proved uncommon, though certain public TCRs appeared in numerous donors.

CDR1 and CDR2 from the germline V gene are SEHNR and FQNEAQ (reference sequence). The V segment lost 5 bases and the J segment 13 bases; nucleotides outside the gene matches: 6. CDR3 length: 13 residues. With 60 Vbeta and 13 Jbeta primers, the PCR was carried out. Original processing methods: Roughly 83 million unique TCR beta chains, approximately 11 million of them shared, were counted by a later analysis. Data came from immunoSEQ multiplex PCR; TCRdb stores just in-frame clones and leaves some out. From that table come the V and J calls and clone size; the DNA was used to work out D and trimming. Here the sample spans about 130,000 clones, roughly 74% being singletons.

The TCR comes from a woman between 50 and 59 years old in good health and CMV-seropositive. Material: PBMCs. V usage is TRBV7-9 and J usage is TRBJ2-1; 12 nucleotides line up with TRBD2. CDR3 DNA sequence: TGTGCCAGCAGCCTAGGGACTAGCGGGCCACAGTTCTTC. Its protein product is CASSLGTSGPQFF.